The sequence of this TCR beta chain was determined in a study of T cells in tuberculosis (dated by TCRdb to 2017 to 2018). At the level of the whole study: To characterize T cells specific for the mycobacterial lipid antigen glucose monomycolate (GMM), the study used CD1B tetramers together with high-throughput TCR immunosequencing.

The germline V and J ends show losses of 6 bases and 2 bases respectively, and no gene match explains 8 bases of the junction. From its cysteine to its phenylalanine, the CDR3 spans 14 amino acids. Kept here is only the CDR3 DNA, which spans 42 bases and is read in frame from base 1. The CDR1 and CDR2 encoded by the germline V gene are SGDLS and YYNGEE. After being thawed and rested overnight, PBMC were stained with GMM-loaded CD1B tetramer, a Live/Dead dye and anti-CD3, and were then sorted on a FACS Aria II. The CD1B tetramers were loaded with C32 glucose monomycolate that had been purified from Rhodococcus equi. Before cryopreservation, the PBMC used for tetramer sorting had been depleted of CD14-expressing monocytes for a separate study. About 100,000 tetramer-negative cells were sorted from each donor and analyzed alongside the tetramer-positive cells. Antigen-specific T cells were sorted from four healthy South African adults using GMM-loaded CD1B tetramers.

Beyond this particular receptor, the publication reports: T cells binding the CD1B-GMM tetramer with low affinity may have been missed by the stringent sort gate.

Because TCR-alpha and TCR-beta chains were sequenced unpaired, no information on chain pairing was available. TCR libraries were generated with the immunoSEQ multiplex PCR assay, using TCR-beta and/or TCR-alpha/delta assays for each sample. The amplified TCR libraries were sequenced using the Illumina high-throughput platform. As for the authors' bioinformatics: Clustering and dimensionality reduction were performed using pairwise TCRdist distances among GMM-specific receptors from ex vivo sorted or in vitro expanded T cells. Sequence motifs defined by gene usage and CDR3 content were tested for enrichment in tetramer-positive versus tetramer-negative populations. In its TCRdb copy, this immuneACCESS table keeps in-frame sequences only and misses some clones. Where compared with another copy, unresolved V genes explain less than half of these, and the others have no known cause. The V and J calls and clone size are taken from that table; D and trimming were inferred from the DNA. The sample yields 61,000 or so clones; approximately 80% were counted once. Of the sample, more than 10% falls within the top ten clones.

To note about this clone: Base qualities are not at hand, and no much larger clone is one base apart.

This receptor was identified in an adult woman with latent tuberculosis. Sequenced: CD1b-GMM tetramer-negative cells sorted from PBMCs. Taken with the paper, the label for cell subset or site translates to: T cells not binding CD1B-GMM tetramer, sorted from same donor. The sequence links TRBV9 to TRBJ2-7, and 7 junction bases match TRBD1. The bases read TGTGCCAGCACCCCAGGGGACAGAACCTACGAGCAGTACTTC. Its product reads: CASTPGDRTYEQYF.